This T cell receptor (beta chain) was captured in a study of OX40 agonist ivuxolimab in advanced cancers. The data were produced by immunoSEQ multiplex PCR, yet TCRdb's version contains in-frame clones alone and is incomplete. The sample consists of tens of thousands of clones, 80% of them appearing once. The CDR3 is 15 amino acids. Germline values: CDR1 KGHSH, CDR2 LQKENI. V was shortened by 3 bases and J by 4 bases, with 16 bases between the two germline ends. A single count supports this clone. The chain joins TRBV18 to TRBJ2-7, with D possibly being TRBD1 or TRBD2 (6 bases each). This TCR was sampled from an adult with an advanced solid tumor such as melanoma, head and neck, liver or kidney cancer. Sequenced here: CD4+ or CD8+ T cells sorted from blood, sampled in a trial of the OX40 agonist ivuxolimab. The CDR3 region has the DNA TGTGCCAGCTCACCCAAGGGGGGCCCAGGGTACGAGCAGTACTTC. Its protein product is CASSPKGGPGYEQYF.